Below, one T cell receptor beta chain is given with its context. The data derive from a study of T cell responses to AZD1222 COVID-19 vaccine. The CDR3 loop spans 16 amino acids. The trim removed 2 bases at V and 3 bases at J, leaving 7 bases unmatched. Germline-derived CDR1 and CDR2 are SQVTM and ANQGSEA. The data were produced by immunoSEQ multiplex PCR, yet TCRdb's version contains in-frame clones alone and is incomplete. Altogether some 140,000 clones are present, about 88% being singletons, with the ten largest covering 2.5% to 4%. The chain recombines TRBV29-1 with TRBJ2-1; 10 bases are a match to TRBD1. The receptor was isolated from an adult in good health. Sequencing was performed on peripheral blood, taken on day 0 of AZD1222 vaccination. In DNA, the CDR3 is TGCAGCGTTGAATTTTGGGGGACAGGGGTCTACAATGAGCAGTTCTTC. Translation: CSVEFWGTGVYNEQFF.